This T cell receptor (beta chain) was sequenced during a study of response to subunit inactivated influenza vaccine (dated by TCRdb to 2016 to 2019). About the study as a whole: Deep quantitative T cell receptor repertoire profiling was used in the study to track responses to a trivalent subunit inactivated influenza vaccine. The paper as a whole reports these results and caveats: The authors suggested that each seasonal influenza vaccination may recruit only a limited number of new T cells.

Libraries were constructed by RT-PCR. TCRdb lists the instrument as Illumina HiSeq 2500. In-frame beta chains were kept once TCRdb had trimmed the public reads at Q25 with fastp and called clones with MiXCR. Rows merge per CDR3 protein into single entries with the most common DNA and genes. Within this sample are about 780,000 distinct CDR3 sequences, with about a fifth of them counted one time only. The top ten clones comprise 9.5% to 13% of the sample. This clonotype turned up a few times. The antigen it recognizes is unknown. Base qualities were left out, and no much larger clone turns up one base away. The receptor was derived from a middle-aged man who received an inactivated influenza vaccine. Donor details come from another sample of the same person, matched by shared clones. The sequenced sample was PBMCs from blood, obtained more than 4 days after vaccination.

The nucleotide sequence reads as follows: TGTGCCAGCAGTCCGGGACTAGTCGCTGGGCAAGAGACCCAGTACTTC. Its amino acids are CASSPGLVAGQETQYF. Recombination joined TRBV12-3 or TRBV12-4 with TRBJ2-5, and TRBD2 aligns with 8 junction nucleotides. After removal of 5 bases from V and 2 bases from J, the junction retains 10 bases not matched to a gene. The CDR3 numbers 16 residues from cysteine through phenylalanine. Of all the DNA, just the CDR3 is kept, 48 bases in frame from base 1.